Listed here are 27 T cell receptor beta chains from one sample, sequenced in a study of CD8+CD57+ T cells in acquired aplastic anemia. The template used for profiling TCR beta VDJ and CDR3 was genomic DNA. TCRdb analysed the reads with MiXCR anew, one entry per CDR3 protein. Of tens of thousands of distinct CDR3 sequences in the sample, about 78% are singletons; the top ten hold 30% to 40%. The sample was sorted CD4+, CD8+, or CD8+CD57+ T cells (not recorded which) from PBMCs. The receptors were gathered from a human donor in good health, serving as a control.

J is TRBJ2-7 and V is TRBV5-4, with 12 bases aligning to TRBD2. CDR3 length: 17 amino acids. Trimming removed 0 bases from V and 3 bases from J; junction bases left unmatched: 7. The germline V gene has CDR1 SGHNT and CDR2 YYREEE (reference sequence). CDR3 DNA sequence: TGTGCCAGCAGCTTGGCCGGGCTAGCGGGAGGGGACTACGAGCAGTACTTC. Encoded protein: CASSLAGLAGGDYEQYF.

The chain has TRBV10-3 and TRBJ1-2; D is ambiguous. CDR3 length: 14 residues. The germline V gene encodes CDR1 ENHRY and CDR2 SYGVKD. V lost 3 bases and J lost 7, with 15 bases in between. CDR3 nucleotide sequence: TGTGCCATCAGTGATCGAATGGAGGGTTCTGGCTACACCTTC. Encoded protein: CAISDRMEGSGYTF.

This chain links TRBV24-1 with TRBJ1-2; 11 positions agree with TRBD1. This CDR3 spans 17 amino acids. The J segment lost 8 bases and the V segment lost 4 bases, leaving 14 bases of the junction unmatched. Germline V gene lookup returns CDR1 KGHDR and CDR2 SFDVKD. The CDR3 loop is CATSDSGTGGSGKGYTF. CDR3 coding DNA: TGTGCCACCAGTGACTCCGGGACAGGGGGTTCGGGGAAAGGCTACACCTTC.

The chain joins TRBV15 to TRBJ2-7; 7 nucleotides align to TRBD1. This CDR3 is 16 amino acids long. The J segment lost 4 bases and the V segment lost 2 bases, leaving 11 bases of the junction unmatched. CDR1 is LNHNV and CDR2 is YYDKDF in the germline V gene (reference sequence). The DNA for the CDR3 is TGTGCCACCAGCAGACCCGGGACAGTCCTTACATACGAGCAGTACTTC. Its translation: CATSRPGTVLTYEQYF.

This clonotype is labeled as medium-sized. The CDR3 DNA reads TGTGCCAGCGGCCGGGACATCTCCTACGAGCAGTACTTC. This gives the protein CASGRDISYEQYF. The chain joins TRBV7-9 to TRBJ2-7; D possibly corresponds to TRBD1 (6 bases). Germline loops: CDR1 SEHNR, CDR2 FQNEAQ (reference sequence). This CDR3 spans 13 amino acids. V lost 8 bases, J lost 0 bases, and 11 bases lay in between.

The CDR3 DNA sequence: TGTGCCACGAATGACAGGTCATACGGCGGAGGCTACACCTTC. This codes for CATNDRSYGGGYTF. The chain has TRBV15 and TRBJ1-2; D may be TRBD1 (6 bases). CDR1 and CDR2 from the germline V gene are LNHNV and YYDKDF (reference sequence). This CDR3 contains 14 residues. Deletions cut 9 bases from V and 8 bases from J, with 22 bases between.

The chain recombines TRBV7-8 with TRBJ2-1; no clear D gene. Germline-derived CDR1 and CDR2 are SGHVS and FQNEAQ. The germline V and J ends were trimmed by 1 base and 1 base, with 11 bases remaining between them. The CDR3 runs to 16 residues. This CDR3 reads CASSLGPPFSYNEQFF. CDR3 coding DNA: TGTGCCAGCAGCTTAGGGCCTCCCTTTTCCTACAATGAGCAGTTCTTC.

V and J are TRBV10-3 and TRBJ2-7; D remains unclear. Trimming shortened V by 4 bases and J by 2 bases, and 15 bases separated the two germline ends. Germline V lookup: CDR1 ENHRY, CDR2 SYGVKD. This CDR3 comprises 15 residues. The CDR3 spells CAISGEAGSTYEQYF. CDR3 bases: TGTGCCATCAGTGGAGAGGCAGGATCAACCTACGAGCAGTACTTC.

This clonotype was seen many times. V is TRBV6-1 and J is TRBJ2-7, with 8 bases that match TRBD1. V gave up 6 bases and J gave up 6 bases; unmatched junction bases: 16. The CDR3 runs to 16 residues. CDR1 is MNHNS and CDR2 is SASEGT in the germline V gene. The CDR3 nucleotides are TGTGCCAGCAGGACACCGGGACAGGCGAACCTGGCCGAGCAGTACGTC. It yields the protein CASRTPGQANLAEQYV.

The chain employs TRBV9 and TRBJ2-3; D perhaps matches TRBD1 (5 bases). This CDR3 is 14 amino acids long. Trimming pared 0 bases from V and 3 bases from J, leaving 8 bases between. Germline lookup yields CDR1 SGDLS and CDR2 YYNGEE. The CDR3 here is CASSVGGWTDTQYF. Written as DNA, the CDR3 is TGTGCCAGCAGCGTAGGGGGCTGGACAGATACGCAGTATTTT.

Worth noting for this clonotype: One end of the junction does not line up with germline, which may come from a read error. The V call is TRBV15, the J call TRBJ1-1; D call uncertain. Germline lookup yields CDR1 LNHNV and CDR2 YYDKDF (reference sequence). This CDR3 spans 11 amino acids. The CDR3 DNA reads as TGTGCCACCAGCAGAGATGGTCCGAATCTATTT. Residues: CATSRDGPNLF. Complete variable domain (other parts from reference TRBV15 and TRBJ1-1): DAMVIQNPRYQVTQFGKPVTLSCSQTLNHNVMYWYQQKSSQAPKLLFHYYDKDFNNEADTPDNFQSRRPNTSFCFLDIRSPGLGDTAMYLCATSRDGPNLFGQGTRLTVV.

In its sample, this clonotype ranks as medium-sized. The chain recombines TRBV7-3 with TRBJ1-5; D not resolved. V was trimmed by 0 bases and J by 4 bases, leaving 4 bases between them. Germline CDR1 SGHTA, CDR2 FQGTGA. This CDR3 has 13 amino acids. The CDR3 loop is CASSLTHNQPQHF. The CDR3 DNA reads as TGTGCCAGCAGCTTAACCCATAATCAGCCCCAGCATTTT.

A few counts support this clonotype. V is TRBV7-2 and J is TRBJ2-7; D is possibly TRBD2 (6 bases). The V end was cut by 3 bases, the J end by 2 bases, with 8 bases between. Germline V lookup: CDR1 SGHTA, CDR2 FQGNSA. The CDR3 is made up of 13 amino acids. CDR3 amino acids: CASSLAGTYEQYF. For the CDR3, the DNA is TGTGCCAGCAGCTTGGCGGGGACCTACGAGCAGTACTTC.

This chain joins TRBV5-4 and TRBJ2-5; TRBD1 might be the D (6 bases). CDR1 and CDR2 (germline): SGHNT, YYREEE (reference sequence). This CDR3 region has 18 residues. V lost 2 bases, J lost 4 bases, and 24 bases lay in between. CDR3 coding DNA: TGTGCCAGCAGCTTCGCCAGAGGGTGGGGGCAAGATGGAGAGACCCAGTACTTC. This sequence encodes CASSFARGWGQDGETQYF.

This chain joins TRBV10-3 and TRBJ2-7, with 9 nucleotides matching TRBD1. The V and J ends lost 6 bases and 0 bases, in that order; junction bases with no gene match: 6. From germline, CDR1 is ENHRY and CDR2 SYGVKD. The CDR3 sequence is 15 residues long. Written as DNA, the CDR3 is TGTGCCATCAGCCCCGACAGGGGGGGCTCCTACGAGCAGTACTTC. Protein product: CAISPDRGGSYEQYF.

J is TRBJ1-2 and V is TRBV2, with D possibly being TRBD1 (6 bases). Germline V lookup: CDR1 SNHLY, CDR2 FYNNEI. The V end lost 7 bases, the J end lost 6 bases, and 9 bases lay between the germline ends. The CDR3 covers 11 residues. The CDR3 sequence: CASTAGDGYTF. In nucleotides, the CDR3 is TGTGCCAGCACGGCAGGGGATGGCTACACCTTC.

This clonotype occurred a few times. The chain has TRBV15 and TRBJ1-5, with 7 bases matching TRBD1. V was pared by 5 bases and J by 6 bases, with 7 bases of the junction left unmatched. This CDR3 contains 14 residues. Per the germline V gene, CDR1 is LNHNV and CDR2 is YYDKDF (reference sequence). CDR3 sequence: CATSEDRASQPQHF. The CDR3 DNA sequence: TGTGCCACCAGCGAAGACAGGGCGAGTCAGCCCCAGCATTTT.

At least ten counts were recorded for this clonotype. The genes are TRBV6-5 and TRBJ1-4; possibly TRBD1 for D (5 bases). The CDR3 is 16 amino acids. The germline V and J ends were trimmed by 0 bases and 3 bases, with 11 bases remaining between them. Germline loops: CDR1 MNHEY, CDR2 SVGAGI. CDR3 region: CASSYSGGSANEKLFF. Written as DNA, the CDR3 is TGTGCCAGCAGTTACTCCGGGGGGTCGGCTAATGAAAAACTGTTTTTT.

V gene TRBV25-1 combines with J gene TRBJ2-2; D unclear. Germline-derived CDR1 and CDR2 are MGHDK and SYGVNS. The CDR3 is 15 amino acids. The V and J ends lost 8 bases and 0 bases respectively, with 13 bases between them. This CDR3 is CASERSGPNTGELFF. The CDR3 DNA reads as TGTGCCAGCGAGAGGTCCGGGCCGAACACCGGGGAGCTGTTTTTT.

This rearrangement joins TRBV2 to TRBJ1-1; no clear D gene. This CDR3 is 13 amino acids long. Looked up from germline, CDR1 is SNHLY and CDR2 is FYNNEI. Trimming left V 5 bases short and J 5 bases short, with 12 bases between. The CDR3 spells CASSRNSGTEAFF. CDR3 coding DNA: TGTGCCAGCAGTAGGAACAGCGGGACTGAAGCTTTCTTT.

About this clonotype itself: The conserved phenylalanine or tryptophan normally closing the CDR3 is absent here, so this likely arose from a read error. J is TRBJ1-5 and V is TRBV19; D unclear. Germline loops: CDR1 LNHDA, CDR2 SQIVND (reference sequence). This CDR3 is 15 amino acids long. V lost 6 bases, J lost 0 bases, and 12 bases lay in between. CDR3 sequence (DNA): TGTGCCAGTAGACGGGTTCCTACTAGCAATCAGCCCCAGCATTCT. Protein product: CASRRVPTSNQPQHS.

The rearrangement links TRBV19 to TRBJ2-7; tentatively, D is TRBD1 (5 bases). V was cut by 4 bases and J by 1 base, with 11 bases left in between. CDR3 length: 14 residues. CDR1 is LNHDA, CDR2 SQIVND, per germline (reference sequence). The CDR3 bases are TGTGCCAGTAGTACTAGGGGCTTATCCTACGAGCAGTACTTC. The encoded protein is CASSTRGLSYEQYF.

This sequence joins TRBV7-9 and TRBJ1-2; weak D call: TRBD1 (5 bases). Germline-derived CDR1 and CDR2 are SEHNR and FQNEAQ (reference sequence). This CDR3 spans 12 amino acids. Trimming took 7 bases from V and 2 from J, leaving 8 bases between them. This chain's CDR3 is CASIQANYGYTF. CDR3 nucleotide sequence: TGTGCCAGCATACAGGCAAACTATGGCTACACCTTC.

Remarks on this clonotype: It is unclear where the CDR3 begins or ends on the DNA, so no DNA is shown, and the CDR3 is as TCRdb lists it. The chain has TRBV25-1 and TRBJ2-3; the D call TRBD2 from the table was never checked on the DNA. Germline lookup yields CDR1 MGHDK and CDR2 SYGVNS. The CDR3 comprises 23 residues, both ends counted. CDR3: CASSAPPNEQFFGPAGVGDTQYF.

This clonotype was picked up a small number of times. This rearrangement joins TRBV2 to TRBJ1-1; TRBD1 might be the D (5 bases). From germline, CDR1 is SNHLY and CDR2 FYNNEI. The CDR3 loop spans 13 amino acids. V lost 8 bases, J lost 4 bases, and 14 bases lay in between. The CDR3 loop reads CASELGGGTEAFF. CDR3 coding DNA: TGTGCCAGCGAACTGGGGGGAGGCACTGAAGCTTTCTTT.

This clonotype has just one count. The chain joins TRBV15 to TRBJ1-2; 8 nucleotides agree with TRBD1. J was trimmed by 4 bases and V by 6 bases; bases with no gene match: 7. Germline V CDR1 and CDR2: LNHNV, YYDKDF (reference sequence). The CDR3 is made up of 14 amino acids. CDR3 sequence: CATRAGGDPYGYTF. The CDR3 DNA is TGTGCCACCAGGGCAGGGGGCGACCCCTATGGCTACACCTTC.

In its sample, this clonotype was seen once. The rearrangement joins TRBV24-1 to TRBJ2-1, with TRBD2 as a possible D gene (5 bases). This CDR3 is built from 18 residues. V was shortened by 7 bases and J by 0 bases, with 21 bases between the two germline ends. Germline CDR1 is KGHDR and CDR2 is SFDVKD. The CDR3 sequence is CATSSLAERLSSYNEQFF. As DNA, the CDR3 is TGTGCCACCAGCAGCTTAGCCGAGCGGTTAAGCTCCTACAATGAGCAGTTCTTC.